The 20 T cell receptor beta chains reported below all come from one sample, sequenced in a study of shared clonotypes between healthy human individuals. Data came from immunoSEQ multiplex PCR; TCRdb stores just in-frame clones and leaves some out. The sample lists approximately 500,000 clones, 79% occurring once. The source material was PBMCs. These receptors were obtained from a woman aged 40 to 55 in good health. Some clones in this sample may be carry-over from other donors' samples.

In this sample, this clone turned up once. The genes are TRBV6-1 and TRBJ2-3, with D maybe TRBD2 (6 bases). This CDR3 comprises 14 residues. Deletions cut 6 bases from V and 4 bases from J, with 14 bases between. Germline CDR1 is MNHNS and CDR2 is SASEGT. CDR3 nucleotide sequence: TGTGCCAGCAGGACTGGGGCGGGATCAGATACGCAGTATTTT. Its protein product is CASRTGAGSDTQYF.

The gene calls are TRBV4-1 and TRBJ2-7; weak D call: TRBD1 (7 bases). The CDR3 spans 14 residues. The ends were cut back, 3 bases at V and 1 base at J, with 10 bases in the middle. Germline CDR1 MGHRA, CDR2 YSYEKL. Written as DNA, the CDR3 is TGCGCCAGCAGCCAGCAGGGGGGATCCTACGAGCAGTACTTC. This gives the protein CASSQQGGSYEQYF.

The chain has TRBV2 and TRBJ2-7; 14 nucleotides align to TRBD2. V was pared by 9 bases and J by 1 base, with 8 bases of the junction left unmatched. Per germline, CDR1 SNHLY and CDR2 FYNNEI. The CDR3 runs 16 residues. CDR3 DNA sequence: TGTGCCAGAGCCGGGACTAGCGGGAGCGCGTCCTACGAGCAGTACTTC. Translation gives CARAGTSGSASYEQYF.

CDR3 loop: CASSLGSSGEQFF. In DNA form, the CDR3 reads TGTGCCAGCAGCTTGGGTAGCTCCGGAGAGCAGTTCTTC. V usage is TRBV5-4 and J usage is TRBJ2-1, with D unclear. V dropped 0 bases and J dropped 10 bases, with 11 bases sitting between them. CDR1 and CDR2 from the germline V gene are SGHNT and YYREEE (reference sequence). The CDR3 extends over 13 amino acids.

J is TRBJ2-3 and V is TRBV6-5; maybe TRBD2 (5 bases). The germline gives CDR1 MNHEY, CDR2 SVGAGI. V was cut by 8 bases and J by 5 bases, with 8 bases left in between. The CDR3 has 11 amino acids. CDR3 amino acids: CASGRGDTQYF. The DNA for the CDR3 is TGTGCCAGCGGTCGGGGAGATACGCAGTATTTT.

This chain's CDR3 is CATILSLSNTGELFF. The DNA for the CDR3 is TGTGCCACCATCCTAAGTCTCTCGAACACCGGGGAGCTGTTTTTT. The gene calls are TRBV28 and TRBJ2-2; D remains unclear. The germline V and J ends were trimmed by 10 bases and 0 bases, with 15 bases remaining between them. The CDR3 contains 15 residues. Germline V lookup: CDR1 MDHEN, CDR2 SYDVKM.

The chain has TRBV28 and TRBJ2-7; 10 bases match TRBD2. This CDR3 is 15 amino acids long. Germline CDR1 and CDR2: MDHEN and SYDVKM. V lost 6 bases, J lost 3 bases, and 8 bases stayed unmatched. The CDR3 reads CASSPRTSGNYEQYF. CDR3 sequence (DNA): TGTGCCAGCAGCCCTCGGACTAGCGGAAACTACGAGCAGTACTTC.

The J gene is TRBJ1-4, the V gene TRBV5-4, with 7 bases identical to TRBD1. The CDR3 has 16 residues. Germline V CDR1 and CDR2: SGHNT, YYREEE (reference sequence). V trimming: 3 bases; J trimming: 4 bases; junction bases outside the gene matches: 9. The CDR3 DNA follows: TGTGCCAGCAGCTCCCGACAGGGCACTTTTAATGAAAAACTGTTTTTT. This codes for CASSSRQGTFNEKLFF.

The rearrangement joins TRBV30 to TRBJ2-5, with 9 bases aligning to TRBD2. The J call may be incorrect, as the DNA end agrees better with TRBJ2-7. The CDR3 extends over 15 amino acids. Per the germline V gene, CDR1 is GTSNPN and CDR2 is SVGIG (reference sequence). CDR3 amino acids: CAWIGYVAGVHEQYF. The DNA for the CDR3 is TGTGCCTGGATAGGTTACGTAGCGGGAGTCCACGAGCAGTACTTC.

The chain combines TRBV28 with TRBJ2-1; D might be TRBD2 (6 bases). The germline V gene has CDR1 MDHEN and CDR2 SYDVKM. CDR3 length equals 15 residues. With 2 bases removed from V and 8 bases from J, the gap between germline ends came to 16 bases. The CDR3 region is CASSLSGLLRDEQFF. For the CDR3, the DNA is TGTGCCAGCAGTTTAAGCGGACTACTGAGGGATGAGCAGTTCTTC.

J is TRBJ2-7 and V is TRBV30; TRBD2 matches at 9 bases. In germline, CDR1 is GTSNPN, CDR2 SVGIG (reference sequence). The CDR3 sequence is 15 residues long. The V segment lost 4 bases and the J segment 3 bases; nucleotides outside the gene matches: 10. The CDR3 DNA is TGTGCCTGGACCCCTAGCGGGAAGTCCGGCTACGAGCAGTACTTC. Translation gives CAWTPSGKSGYEQYF.

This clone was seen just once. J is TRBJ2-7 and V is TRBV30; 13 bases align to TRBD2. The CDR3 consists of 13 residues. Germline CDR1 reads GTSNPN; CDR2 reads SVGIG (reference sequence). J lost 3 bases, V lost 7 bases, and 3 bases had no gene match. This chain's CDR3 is CALRTSGGYEQYF. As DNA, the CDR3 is TGTGCCTTACGGACTAGCGGGGGCTACGAGCAGTACTTC.

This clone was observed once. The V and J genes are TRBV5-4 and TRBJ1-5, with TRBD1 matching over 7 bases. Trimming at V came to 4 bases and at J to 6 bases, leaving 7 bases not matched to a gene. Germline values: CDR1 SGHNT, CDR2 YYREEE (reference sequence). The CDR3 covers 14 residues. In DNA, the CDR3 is TGTGCCAGCAGCCGAAGGGGGCCGGGTCAGCCCCAGCATTTT. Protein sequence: CASSRRGPGQPQHF.

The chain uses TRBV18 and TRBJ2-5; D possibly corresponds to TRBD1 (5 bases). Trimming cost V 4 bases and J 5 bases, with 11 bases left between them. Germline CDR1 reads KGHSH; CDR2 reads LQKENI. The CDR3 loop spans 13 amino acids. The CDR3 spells CASSQGFGETQYF. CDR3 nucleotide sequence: TGTGCCAGCTCACAGGGGTTTGGGGAGACCCAGTACTTC.

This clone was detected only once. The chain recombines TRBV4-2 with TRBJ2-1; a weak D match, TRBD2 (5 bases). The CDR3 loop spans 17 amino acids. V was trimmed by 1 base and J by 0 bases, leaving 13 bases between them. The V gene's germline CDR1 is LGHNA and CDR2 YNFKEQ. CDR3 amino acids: CASSQVGLASSYNEQFF. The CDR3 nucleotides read TGTGCCAGCAGCCAAGTAGGACTCGCGAGCTCCTACAATGAGCAGTTCTTC.

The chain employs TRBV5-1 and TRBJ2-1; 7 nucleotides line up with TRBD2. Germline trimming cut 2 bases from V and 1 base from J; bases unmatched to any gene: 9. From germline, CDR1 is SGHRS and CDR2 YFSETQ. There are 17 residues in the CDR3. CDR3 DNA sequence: TGCGCCAGCAGCTTCGACGCGGCTAGCGGATCCTACAATGAGCAGTTCTTC. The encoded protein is CASSFDAASGSYNEQFF.

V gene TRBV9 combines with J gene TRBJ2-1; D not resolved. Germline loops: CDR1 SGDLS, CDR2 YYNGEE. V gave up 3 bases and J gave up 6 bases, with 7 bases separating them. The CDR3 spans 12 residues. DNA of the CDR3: TGTGCCAGCAGCGGGCCCCTCAATGAGCAGTTCTTC. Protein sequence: CASSGPLNEQFF.

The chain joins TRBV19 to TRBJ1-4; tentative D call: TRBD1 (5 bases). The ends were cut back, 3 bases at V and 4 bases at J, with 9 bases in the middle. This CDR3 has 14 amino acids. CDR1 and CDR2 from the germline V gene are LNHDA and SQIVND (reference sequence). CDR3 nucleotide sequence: TGTGCCAGTAGTATTAGGCAGGGTAATGAAAAACTGTTTTTT. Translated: CASSIRQGNEKLFF.

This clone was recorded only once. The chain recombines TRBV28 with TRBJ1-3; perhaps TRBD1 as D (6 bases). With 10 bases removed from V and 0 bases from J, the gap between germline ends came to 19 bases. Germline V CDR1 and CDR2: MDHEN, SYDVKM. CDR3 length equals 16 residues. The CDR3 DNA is TGTGCCACCCAGAGGGGGACTCTCTACTCTGGAAACACCATATATTTT. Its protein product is CATQRGTLYSGNTIYF. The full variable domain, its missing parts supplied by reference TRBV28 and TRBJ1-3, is DVKVTQSSRYLVKRTGEKVFLECVQDMDHENMFWYRQDPGLGLRLIYFSYDVKMKEKGDIPEGYSVSREKKERFSLILESASTNQTSMYLCATQRGTLYSGNTIYFGEGSWLTVV.

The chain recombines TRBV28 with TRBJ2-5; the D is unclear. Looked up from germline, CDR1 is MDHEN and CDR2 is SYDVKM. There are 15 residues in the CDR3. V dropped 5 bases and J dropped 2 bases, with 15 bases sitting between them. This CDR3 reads CASSPQITLQETQYF. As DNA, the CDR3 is TGTGCCAGCAGTCCGCAGATAACTCTTCAAGAGACCCAGTACTTC.